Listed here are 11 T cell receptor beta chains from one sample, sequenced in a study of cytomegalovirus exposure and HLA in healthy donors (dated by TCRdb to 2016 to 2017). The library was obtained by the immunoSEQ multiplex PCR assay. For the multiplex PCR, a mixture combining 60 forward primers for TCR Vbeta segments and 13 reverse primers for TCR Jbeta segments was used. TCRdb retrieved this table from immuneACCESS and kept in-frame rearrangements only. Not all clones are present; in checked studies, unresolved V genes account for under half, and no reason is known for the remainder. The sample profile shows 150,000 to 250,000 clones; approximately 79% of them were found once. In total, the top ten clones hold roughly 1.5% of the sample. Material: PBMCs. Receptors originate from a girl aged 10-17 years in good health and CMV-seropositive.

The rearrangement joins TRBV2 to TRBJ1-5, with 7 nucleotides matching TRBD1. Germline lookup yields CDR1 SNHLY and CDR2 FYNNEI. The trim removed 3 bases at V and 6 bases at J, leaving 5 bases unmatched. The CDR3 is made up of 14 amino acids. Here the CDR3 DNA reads TGTGCCAGCAGTGACAGGGGGGTAGGTCAGCCCCAGCATTTT. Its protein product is CASSDRGVGQPQHF. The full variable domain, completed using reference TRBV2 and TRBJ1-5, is EPEVTQTPSHQVTQMGQEVILRCVPISNHLYFYWYRQILGQKVEFLVSFYNNEISEKSEIFDDQFSVERPDGSNFTLKIRSTKLEDSAMYFCASSDRGVGQPQHFGDGTRLSIL.

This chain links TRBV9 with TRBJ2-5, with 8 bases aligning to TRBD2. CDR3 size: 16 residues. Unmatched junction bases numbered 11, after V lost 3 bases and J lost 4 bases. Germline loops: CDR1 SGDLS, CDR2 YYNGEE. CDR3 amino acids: CASSATGGAGGETQYF. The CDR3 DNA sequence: TGTGCCAGCAGCGCCACCGGGGGGGCCGGTGGAGAGACCCAGTACTTC.

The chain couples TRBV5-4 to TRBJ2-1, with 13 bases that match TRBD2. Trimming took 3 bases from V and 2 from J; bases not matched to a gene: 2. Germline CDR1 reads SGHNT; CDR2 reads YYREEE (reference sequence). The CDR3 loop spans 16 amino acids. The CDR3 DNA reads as TGTGCCAGCAGCTCTGGACTAGCGGGGGCCTACAATGAGCAGTTCTTC. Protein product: CASSSGLAGAYNEQFF.

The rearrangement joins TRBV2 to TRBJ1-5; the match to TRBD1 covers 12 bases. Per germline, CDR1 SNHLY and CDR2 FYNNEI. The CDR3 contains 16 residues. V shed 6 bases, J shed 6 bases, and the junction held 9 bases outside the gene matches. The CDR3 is CASRGTGGAIGQPQHF. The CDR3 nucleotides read TGTGCCAGCAGAGGGACAGGGGGCGCGATCGGTCAGCCCCAGCATTTT. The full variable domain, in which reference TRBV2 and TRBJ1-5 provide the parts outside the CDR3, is EPEVTQTPSHQVTQMGQEVILRCVPISNHLYFYWYRQILGQKVEFLVSFYNNEISEKSEIFDDQFSVERPDGSNFTLKIRSTKLEDSAMYFCASRGTGGAIGQPQHFGDGTRLSIL.

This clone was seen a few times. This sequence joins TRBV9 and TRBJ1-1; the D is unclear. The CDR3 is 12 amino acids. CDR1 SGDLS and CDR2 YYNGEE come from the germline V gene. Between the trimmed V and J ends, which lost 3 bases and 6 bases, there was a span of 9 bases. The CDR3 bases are TGTGCCAGCAGCGCCCGGGGTTCTGAAGCTTTCTTT. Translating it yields CASSARGSEAFF.

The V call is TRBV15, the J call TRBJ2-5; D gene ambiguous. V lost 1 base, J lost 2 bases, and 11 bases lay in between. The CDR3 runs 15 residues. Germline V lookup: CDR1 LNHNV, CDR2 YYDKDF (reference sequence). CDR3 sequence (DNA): TGTGCCACCAGCAGAGCGCGCCTAACTCAAGAGACCCAGTACTTC. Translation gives CATSRARLTQETQYF.

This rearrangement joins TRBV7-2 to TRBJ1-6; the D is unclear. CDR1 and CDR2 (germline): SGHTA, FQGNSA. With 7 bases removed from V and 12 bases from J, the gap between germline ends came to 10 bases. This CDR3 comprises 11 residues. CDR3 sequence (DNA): TGTGCCAGCACCGCGGGGATACCCCTCCACTTT. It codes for CASTAGIPLHF. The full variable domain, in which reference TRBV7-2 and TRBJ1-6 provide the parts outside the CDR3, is GAGVSQSPSNKVTEKGKDVELRCDPISGHTALYWYRQSLGQGLEFLIYFQGNSAPDKSGLPSDRFSAERTGGSVSTLTIQRTQQEDSAVYLCASTAGIPLHFGNGTRLTVT.

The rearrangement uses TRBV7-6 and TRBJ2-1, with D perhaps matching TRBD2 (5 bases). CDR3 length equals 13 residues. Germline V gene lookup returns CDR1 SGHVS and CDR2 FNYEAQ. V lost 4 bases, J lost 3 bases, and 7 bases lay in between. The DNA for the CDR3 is TGTGCCAGCAGCTCGGGGATCTACAATGAGCAGTTCTTC. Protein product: CASSSGIYNEQFF. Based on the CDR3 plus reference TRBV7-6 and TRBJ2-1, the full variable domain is GAGVSQSPRYKVTKRGQDVALRCDPISGHVSLYWYRQALGQGPEFLTYFNYEAQQDKSGLPNDRFSAERPEGSISTLTIQRTEQRDSAMYRCASSSGIYNEQFFGPGTRLTVL.

CDR3 nucleotides: TGCGCCAGCAGTCCGGCGGGGGTCTACGAGCAGTACTTC. Its protein product is CASSPAGVYEQYF. The chain joins TRBV5-1 to TRBJ2-7; 7 bases line up with TRBD2. V lost 5 bases to trimming and J lost 3 bases; unmatched junction nucleotides: 5. Germline loops: CDR1 SGHRS, CDR2 YFSETQ. The CDR3 consists of 13 residues.

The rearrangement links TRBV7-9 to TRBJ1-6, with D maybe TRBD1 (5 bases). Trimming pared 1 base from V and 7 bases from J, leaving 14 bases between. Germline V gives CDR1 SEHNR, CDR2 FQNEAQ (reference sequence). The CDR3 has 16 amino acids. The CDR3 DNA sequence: TGTGCCAGCAGCTTAGGCGGGGGGGTGAAAAATTCACCCCTCCACTTT. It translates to CASSLGGGVKNSPLHF. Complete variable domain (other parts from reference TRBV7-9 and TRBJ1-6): DTGVSQNPRHKITKRGQNVTFRCDPISEHNRLYWYRQTLGQGPEFLTYFQNEAQLEKSRLLSDRFSAERPKGSFSTLEIQRTEQGDSAMYLCASSLGGGVKNSPLHFGNGTRLTVT.

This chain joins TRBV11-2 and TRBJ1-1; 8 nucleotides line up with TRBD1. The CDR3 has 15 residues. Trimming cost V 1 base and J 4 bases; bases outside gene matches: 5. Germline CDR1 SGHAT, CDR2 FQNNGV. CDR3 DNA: TGTGCCAGCAGCTTAGGGCAGGGGGCGAGCACTGAAGCTTTCTTT. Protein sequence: CASSLGQGASTEAFF.